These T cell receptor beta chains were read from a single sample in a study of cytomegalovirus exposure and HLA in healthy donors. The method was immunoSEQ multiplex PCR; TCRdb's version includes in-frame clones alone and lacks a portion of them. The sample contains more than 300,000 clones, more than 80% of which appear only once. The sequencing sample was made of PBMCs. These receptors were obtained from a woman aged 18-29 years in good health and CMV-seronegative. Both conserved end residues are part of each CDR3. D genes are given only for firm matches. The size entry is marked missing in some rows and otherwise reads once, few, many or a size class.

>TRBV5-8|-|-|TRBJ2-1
TGTGCCAGCAGCCGCTCCTACAATGAGCAGTTCTTC
CASSRSYNEQFF
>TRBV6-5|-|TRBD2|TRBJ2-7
TGTGCCAGCTGGGGGAGGGGCGCTAGCGACTACGAGCAGTACTTC
CASWGRGASDYEQYF
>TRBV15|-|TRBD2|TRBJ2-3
TGTGCCACCAGCAGAGAACCTCCGGGACTAGCGGGAGATACGCAGTATTTT
CATSREPPGLAGDTQYF
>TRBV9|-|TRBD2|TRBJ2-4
TGTGCCAGCAGCGTAGCAGGGACTAGCGGTGACATTCAGTACTTC
CASSVAGTSGDIQYF
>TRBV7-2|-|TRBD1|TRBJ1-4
TGTGCCAGCAGCTCGTACTCGCAGGGGGCCGTGGAAAAACTGTTTTTT
CASSSYSQGAVEKLFF
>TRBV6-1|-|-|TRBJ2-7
TGTGCCGAGTCGCCCGGGACACCGTATTACGAGCAGTACTTC
CAESPGTPYYEQYF
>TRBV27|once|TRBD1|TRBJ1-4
TGTGCCAGCAGCATTTTAGGGGGGACAGGGAGTTCCAAACTGTTTTTT
CASSILGGTGSSKLFF
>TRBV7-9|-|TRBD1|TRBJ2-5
TGTGCCAGCAGCTTGACCCCCGGACAGGGAGAGACCCAGTACTTC
CASSLTPGQGETQYF
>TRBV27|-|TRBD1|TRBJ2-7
TGTGCCAGCAGTTTCTCAACCGGACAGGAAACCTACGAGCAGTACTTC
CASSFSTGQETYEQYF
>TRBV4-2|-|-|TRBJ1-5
TGTGCCAGCAGCCAAGATGGGAGGCAGCCCCAGCATTTT
CASSQDGRQPQHF
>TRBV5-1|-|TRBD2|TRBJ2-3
TGCGCCAGCAGCCCCTTGACTAGCGGGAGTGGTACGCAGTATTTT
CASSPLTSGSGTQYF
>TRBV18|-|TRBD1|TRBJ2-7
TGTGCCAGCTCACCCCCCGGGACAGAGTACGAGCAGTACTTC
CASSPPGTEYEQYF
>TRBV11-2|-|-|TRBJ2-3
TGTGCCAGCATCACCAGGGAAAGGGATACGCAGTATTTT
CASITRERDTQYF
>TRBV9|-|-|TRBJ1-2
TGTGCCAGCAGCGTAAGGGATTGGGGGGGAGATGGCTACACCTTC
CASSVRDWGGDGYTF
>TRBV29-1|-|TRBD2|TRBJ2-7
TGCAGCGGGCGGGGGGATCGGTACGAGCAGTACTTC
CSGRGDRYEQYF
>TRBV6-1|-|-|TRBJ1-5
TGTGCCAGCAGAACCTATGCAGGTAGCAATCAGCCCCAGCATTTT
CASRTYAGSNQPQHF
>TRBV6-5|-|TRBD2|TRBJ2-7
TGTGCCAGCAGGCGGACTAGCGGTCCCCAGAGCGAGCAGTACTTC
CASRRTSGPQSEQYF
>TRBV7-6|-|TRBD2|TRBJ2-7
TGTGCCAGCAGCCCCTGGGAGGGGAAGAACGAGCAGTACTTC
CASSPWEGKNEQYF
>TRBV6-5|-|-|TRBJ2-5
TGTGCCAGCACCCGCTGCAGTCACCAGGGCGAGACCCAGTACTTC
CASTRCSHQGETQYF
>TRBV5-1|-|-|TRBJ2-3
TGCGCCAGCAGCTTGCCTAGCGGCACAGATACGCAGTATTTT
CASSLPSGTDTQYF
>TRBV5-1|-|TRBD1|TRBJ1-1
TGCGCCAGCGCGCCCCAGGGGGTGAACACTGAAGCTTTCTTT
CASAPQGVNTEAFF
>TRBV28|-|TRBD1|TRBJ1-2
TGTGCCAGCAGTCCCCAGGACAGGGTCGACGGCTACACCTTC
CASSPQDRVDGYTF
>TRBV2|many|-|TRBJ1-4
TGTGCCAGCAGTGATTGGGGGCGGATTGAAAAACTGTTTTTT
CASSDWGRIEKLFF
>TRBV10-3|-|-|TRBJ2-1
TGTGCCATCAGTGTGTTTTACCCAAACGGGGATGAGCAGTTCTTC
CAISVFYPNGDEQFF
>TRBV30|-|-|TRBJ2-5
TGTGCCTGGAGTGAGGACAGCCAAGAGACCCAGTACTTC
CAWSEDSQETQYF
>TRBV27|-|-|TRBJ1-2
TGTGCCAGCAGTTTCCCGGGGTCCTATGGCTACACCTTC
CASSFPGSYGYTF
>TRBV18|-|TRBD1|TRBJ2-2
TGTGCCAGCTCACCTCGGCAGGGGGCAGCCGGGGAGCTGTTTTTT
CASSPRQGAAGELFF
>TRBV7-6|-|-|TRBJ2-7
TGTGCCAGCAGCTTAGAACAGGGATCGGCCGAGCAGTACTTC
CASSLEQGSAEQYF
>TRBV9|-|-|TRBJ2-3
TGTGCCAGCAGCGTAGAAGGTGAGGCAGGGTGGGCAGATACGCAGTATTTT
CASSVEGEAGWADTQYF
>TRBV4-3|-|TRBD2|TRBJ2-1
TGCGCCAGCAGCCAAGTCGGGCGGGAGTTCTATGAGCAGTTCTTC
CASSQVGREFYEQFF
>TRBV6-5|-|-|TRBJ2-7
TGTGCCAGCAGTCCAGGGCCCCCCTACGAGCAGTACTTC
CASSPGPPYEQYF
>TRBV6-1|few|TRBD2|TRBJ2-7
TGTGCCAGCAGTGCCAGGGAGGGCTACGAGCAGTACTTC
CASSAREGYEQYF
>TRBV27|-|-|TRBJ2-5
TGTGCCAGCAGGGCCCGACAAGAGACCCAGTACTTC
CASRARQETQYF
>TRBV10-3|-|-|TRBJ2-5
TGTGCCATCAGTGATCAGCGGGCGGGCGAGACCCAGTACTTC
CAISDQRAGETQYF
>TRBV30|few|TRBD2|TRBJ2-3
TGTGCCTGGAGTGAACTAGCGGGAGGGCCCGATACGCAGTATTTT
CAWSELAGGPDTQYF
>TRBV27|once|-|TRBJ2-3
TGTGCCAGCAGTTCCATGGCCGGGACACAAAGGGATACGCAGTATTTT
CASSSMAGTQRDTQYF
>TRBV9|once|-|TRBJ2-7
TGTGCCAGCAGCGTAGAGGGGAGGCAGGGCCCCTACGAGCAGTACTTC
CASSVEGRQGPYEQYF
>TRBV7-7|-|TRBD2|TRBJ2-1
TGTGCCAGCAGCTTGGGACTAGCGGGAGCGGATGAGCAGTTCTTC
CASSLGLAGADEQFF
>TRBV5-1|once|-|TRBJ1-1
TGCGCCAGCAGCTTGGCCCAAAACACTGAAGCTTTCTTT
CASSLAQNTEAFF
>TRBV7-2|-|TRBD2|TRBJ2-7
TGTGCCAGCAGCGCCCAGGGAGGAGCGGGAGGGCCCTACGAGCAGTACTTC
CASSAQGGAGGPYEQYF
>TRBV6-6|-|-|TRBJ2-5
TGTGCCAGCAGTTACAGGGAGTACCAAGAGACCCAGTACTTC
CASSYREYQETQYF
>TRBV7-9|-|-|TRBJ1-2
TGTGCCAGCAGCCGCGGGACGGACTATGGCTACACCTTC
CASSRGTDYGYTF
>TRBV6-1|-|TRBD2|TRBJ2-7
TGTGCCAGCAGTACAGGACTAGCGGGAAGTGAGGAGCAGTACTTC
CASSTGLAGSEEQYF
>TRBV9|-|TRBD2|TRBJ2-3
TGTGCCAGCAGCGGGACTAGCGCTAGAGATACGCAGTATTTT
CASSGTSARDTQYF
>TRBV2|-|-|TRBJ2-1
TGTGCCAGCAGCTGGGAAGGGAGCTCCTACAATGAGCAGTTCTTC
CASSWEGSSYNEQFF
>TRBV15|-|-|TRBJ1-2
TGTGCCACCAGCACACACCCTGGCTATGGCTACACCTTC
CATSTHPGYGYTF